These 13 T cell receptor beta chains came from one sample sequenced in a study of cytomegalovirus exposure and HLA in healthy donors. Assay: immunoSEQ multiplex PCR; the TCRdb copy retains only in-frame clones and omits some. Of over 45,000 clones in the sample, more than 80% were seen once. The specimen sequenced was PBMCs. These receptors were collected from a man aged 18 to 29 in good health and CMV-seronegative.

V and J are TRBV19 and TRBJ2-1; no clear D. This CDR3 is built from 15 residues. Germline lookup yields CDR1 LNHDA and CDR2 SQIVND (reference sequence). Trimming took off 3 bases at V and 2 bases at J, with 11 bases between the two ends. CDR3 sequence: CASSMGPRTYNEQFF. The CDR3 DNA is TGTGCCAGTAGTATGGGTCCCAGGACCTACAATGAGCAGTTCTTC.

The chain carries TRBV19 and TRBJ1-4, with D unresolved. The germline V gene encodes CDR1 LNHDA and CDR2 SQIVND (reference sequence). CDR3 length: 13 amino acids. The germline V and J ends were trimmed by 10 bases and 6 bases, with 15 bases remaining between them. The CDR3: CATHGGADEKLFF. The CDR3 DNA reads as TGTGCCACCCATGGAGGTGCGGATGAAAAACTGTTTTTT.

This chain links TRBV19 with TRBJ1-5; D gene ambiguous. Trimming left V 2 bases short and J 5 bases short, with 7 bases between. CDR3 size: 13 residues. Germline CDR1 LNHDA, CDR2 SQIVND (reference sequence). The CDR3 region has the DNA TGTGCCAGTAGTATAACGCGGGATCAGCCCCAGCATTTT. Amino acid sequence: CASSITRDQPQHF.

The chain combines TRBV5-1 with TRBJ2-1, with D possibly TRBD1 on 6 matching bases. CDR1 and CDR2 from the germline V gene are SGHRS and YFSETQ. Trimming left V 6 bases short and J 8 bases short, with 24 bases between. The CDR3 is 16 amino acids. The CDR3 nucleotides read TGCGCCAGCAACTTCCAGGGGCAGGGTGGGATGGATGAGCAGTTCTTC. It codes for CASNFQGQGGMDEQFF.

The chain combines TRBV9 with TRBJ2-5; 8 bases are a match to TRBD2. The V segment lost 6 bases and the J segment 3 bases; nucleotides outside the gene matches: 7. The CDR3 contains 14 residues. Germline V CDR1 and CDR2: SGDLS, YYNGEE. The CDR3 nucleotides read TGTGCCAGCACGCCGGGAGGGGTAAAAGAGACCCAGTACTTC. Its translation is CASTPGGVKETQYF.

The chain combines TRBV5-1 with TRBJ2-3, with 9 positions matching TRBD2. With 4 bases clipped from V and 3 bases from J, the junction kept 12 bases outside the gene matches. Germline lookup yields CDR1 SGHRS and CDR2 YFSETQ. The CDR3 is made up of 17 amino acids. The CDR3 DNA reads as TGCGCCAGCAGCCCCAACCTTAGCGGGAGTTTTACAGATACGCAGTATTTT. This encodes CASSPNLSGSFTDTQYF.

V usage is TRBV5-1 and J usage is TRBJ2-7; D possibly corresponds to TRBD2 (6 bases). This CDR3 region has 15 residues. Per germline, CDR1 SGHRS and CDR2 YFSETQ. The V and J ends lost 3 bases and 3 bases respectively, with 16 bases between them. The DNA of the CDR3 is TGCGCCAGCAGCTCATACGGGACTGCCGACTACGAGCAGTACTTC. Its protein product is CASSSYGTADYEQYF. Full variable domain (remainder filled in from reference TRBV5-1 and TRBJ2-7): KAGVTQTPRYLIKTRGQQVTLSCSPISGHRSVSWYQQTPGQGLQFLFEYFSETQRNKGNFPGRFSGRQFSNSRSEMNVSTLELGDSALYLCASSSYGTADYEQYFGPGTRLTVT.

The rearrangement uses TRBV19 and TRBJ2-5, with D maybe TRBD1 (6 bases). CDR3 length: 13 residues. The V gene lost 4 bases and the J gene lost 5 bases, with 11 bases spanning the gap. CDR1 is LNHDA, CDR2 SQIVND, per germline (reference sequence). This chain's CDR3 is CASSTGTRETQYF. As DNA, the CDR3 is TGTGCCAGTAGTACCGGGACAAGGGAGACCCAGTACTTC.

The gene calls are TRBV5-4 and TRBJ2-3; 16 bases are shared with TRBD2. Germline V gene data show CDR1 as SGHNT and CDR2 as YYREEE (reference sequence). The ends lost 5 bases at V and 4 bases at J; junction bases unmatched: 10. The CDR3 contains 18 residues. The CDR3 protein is CASRPGLAGGPNADTQYF. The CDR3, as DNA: TGTGCCAGCAGACCGGGACTAGCGGGAGGGCCGAACGCAGATACGCAGTATTTT. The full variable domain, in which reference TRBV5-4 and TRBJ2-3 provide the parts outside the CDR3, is ETGVTQSPTHLIKTRGQQVTLRCSSQSGHNTVSWYQQALGQGPQFIFQYYREEENGRGNFPPRFSGLQFPNYSSELNVNALELDDSALYLCASRPGLAGGPNADTQYFGPGTRLTVL.

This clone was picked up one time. In DNA, the CDR3 is TGTGCCAGCAGTGCCCGGACTAGCGACTCCTACGAGCAGTACTTC. Its translation is CASSARTSDSYEQYF. This rearrangement joins TRBV2 to TRBJ2-7; 9 positions match TRBD2. In germline, CDR1 is SNHLY, CDR2 FYNNEI. The V segment lost 4 bases and the J segment 0 bases; nucleotides outside the gene matches: 4. This CDR3 has 15 amino acids. The entire variable domain, with the rest obtained from reference TRBV2 and TRBJ2-7, is as follows: EPEVTQTPSHQVTQMGQEVILRCVPISNHLYFYWYRQILGQKVEFLVSFYNNEISEKSEIFDDQFSVERPDGSNFTLKIRSTKLEDSAMYFCASSARTSDSYEQYFGPGTRLTVT.

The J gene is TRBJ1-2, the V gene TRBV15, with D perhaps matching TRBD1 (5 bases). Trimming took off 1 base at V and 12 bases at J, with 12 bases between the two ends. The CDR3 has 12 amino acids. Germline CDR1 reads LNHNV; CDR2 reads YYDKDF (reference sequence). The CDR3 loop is CATSRVAGPHTF. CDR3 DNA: TGTGCCACCAGCAGAGTAGCGGGGCCGCACACCTTC.

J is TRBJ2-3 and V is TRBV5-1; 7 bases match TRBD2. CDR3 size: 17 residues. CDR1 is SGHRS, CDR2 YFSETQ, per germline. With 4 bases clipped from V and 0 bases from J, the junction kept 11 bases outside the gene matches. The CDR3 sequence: CASSQPGASGSTDTQYF. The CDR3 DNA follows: TGCGCCAGCAGCCAACCCGGGGCTAGCGGTAGCACAGATACGCAGTATTTT. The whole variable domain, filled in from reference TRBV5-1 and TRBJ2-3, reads KAGVTQTPRYLIKTRGQQVTLSCSPISGHRSVSWYQQTPGQGLQFLFEYFSETQRNKGNFPGRFSGRQFSNSRSEMNVSTLELGDSALYLCASSQPGASGSTDTQYFGPGTRLTVL.

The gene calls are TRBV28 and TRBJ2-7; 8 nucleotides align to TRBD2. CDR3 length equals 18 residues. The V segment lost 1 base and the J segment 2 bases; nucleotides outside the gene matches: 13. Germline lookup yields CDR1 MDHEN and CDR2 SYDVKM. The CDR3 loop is CASSLSWLDSGTPYEQYF. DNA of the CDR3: TGTGCCAGCAGTTTATCCTGGCTCGATAGCGGGACCCCCTACGAGCAGTACTTC.